One TCR beta chain is described in this entry. CDR3 size: 14 residues. The germline V gene encodes CDR1 LGHNT and CDR2 FRNRAP. V was trimmed by 5 bases and J by 5 bases, leaving 15 bases between them. In the authors' methods: For nucleated cells, counts were estimated from reference gene primer amplification. Libraries were prepared by immunoSEQ multiplex PCR; TCRdb keeps only in-frame clonotypes and omits some of them. The V and J calls and the clone size are those of that table, but D and trimming were determined from the DNA. This table holds some 220,000 clones, about nine tenths found once. The sample is drawn from a study of blood T cell repertoires in COVID-19. About the study: The United States, Italy and Spain supplied acute and convalescent COVID-19 samples. Sources were T cells, B-cell-depleted T cells, or PBMCs; the material itself was cDNA or gDNA.

While infection was still active, Seattle patients were enrolled and then followed longitudinally. Sequencing was carried out using peripheral blood. The chain employs TRBV12-5 and TRBJ2-5; TRBD1 might be the D (6 bases). The TCR originated in a man aged 30 to 45 with COVID-19, enrolled during active disease. Here the CDR3 DNA reads TGTGCTAGTGGTGATAACAGGGACCGGGAGACCCAGTACTTC. Amino acid sequence: CASGDNRDRETQYF.